The 31 T cell receptor beta chains given below trace back to one sample, sequenced in a study of neoadjuvant anti-PD-1 for oral cavity cancer. TCRdb's table, derived via immunoSEQ multiplex PCR, lists solely in-frame clones and lacks some. The data contain 20,000 to 25,000 clones, roughly 30% of them singletons. Documented time point: after neoadjuvant nivolumab, at surgical resection. The source material was tumor tissue, sampled after nivolumab (anti-PD-1) treatment. Every receptor here comes from a person aged 35-79 years with oral cavity squamous cell carcinoma.

V is TRBV28 and J is TRBJ1-2; 9 bases map to TRBD1. Trimming took 7 bases from V and 8 from J; bases not matched to a gene: 11. The germline V gene has CDR1 MDHEN and CDR2 SYDVKM. The CDR3 has 14 residues. The CDR3, as DNA: TGTGCCAGCACCACTACAGGGGGCACTAGGGGCTACACCTTC. The encoded protein is CASTTTGGTRGYTF.

CDR3: CASSQEYISGLSSNYGYTF. CDR3 nucleotide sequence: TGTGCCAGCAGCCAAGAGTATATTTCGGGCCTCTCCTCTAACTATGGCTACACCTTC. The rearrangement uses TRBV4-2 and TRBJ1-2, with D unresolved. Trimming pared 0 bases from V and 0 bases from J, leaving 20 bases between. This CDR3 is built from 19 residues. In germline, CDR1 is LGHNA, CDR2 YNFKEQ.

This clone was counted only a few times. The V gene is TRBV5-4, the J gene TRBJ1-1, with TRBD1 as a possible D gene (6 bases). Germline assignment: CDR1 SGHNT and CDR2 YYREEE (reference sequence). V lost 6 bases and J lost 1, with 16 bases in between. CDR3 size: 15 residues. This CDR3 reads CASKKSGGANTEAFF. The DNA of the CDR3 is TGTGCCAGCAAAAAGTCGGGGGGCGCGAACACTGAAGCTTTCTTT.

The V and J genes are TRBV6-6 and TRBJ2-7; TRBD2 matches at 7 bases. The J segment lost 3 bases and the V segment lost 6 bases, leaving 11 bases of the junction unmatched. The V gene's germline CDR1 is MNHNY and CDR2 SVGAGI (reference sequence). This CDR3 contains 15 residues. The CDR3 reads CASRAPRGGDYEQYF. The CDR3 nucleotides read TGTGCCAGCAGGGCTCCCCGGGGAGGGGACTACGAGCAGTACTTC.

The CDR3 nucleotides are TGCGCCAGCAGCTGGACCGGGACAGGGTACGAGCAGTACTTC. Translation: CASSWTGTGYEQYF. The V gene is TRBV5-1, the J gene TRBJ2-7; 9 bases align to TRBD1. In germline, CDR1 is SGHRS, CDR2 YFSETQ. The CDR3 is 14 amino acids. Trimming removed 3 bases from V and 4 bases from J; junction bases left unmatched: 5.

The chain employs TRBV4-1 and TRBJ2-2; TRBD1 aligns across 7 bases. Germline assignment: CDR1 MGHRA and CDR2 YSYEKL. The CDR3 has 16 residues. Trimming cost V 1 base and J 0 bases; bases outside gene matches: 2. CDR3 protein: CASSQATGPNTGELFF. CDR3 nucleotide sequence: TGCGCCAGCAGCCAAGCGACAGGGCCGAACACCGGGGAGCTGTTTTTT.

Sample share makes this clone medium-sized. This chain connects TRBV28 to TRBJ2-6; D is unclear. There are 14 residues in the CDR3. From germline, CDR1 is MDHEN and CDR2 SYDVKM. The ends were cut back, 7 bases at V and 5 bases at J, with 12 bases in the middle. The CDR3 reads CASTPEARANVLTF. In nucleotides, the CDR3 is TGTGCCAGCACTCCTGAGGCGAGGGCCAACGTCCTGACTTTC.

This rearrangement joins TRBV4-1 to TRBJ1-2; D is unresolved. The ends were cut back, 1 base at V and 6 bases at J, with 18 bases in the middle. CDR1 and CDR2 from the germline V gene are MGHRA and YSYEKL. The CDR3 is made up of 16 amino acids. The CDR3: CASSQGKVPGPDGYTF. The CDR3 DNA is TGCGCCAGCAGCCAAGGAAAGGTCCCGGGTCCGGATGGCTACACCTTC.

This clone showed up just a few times. The CDR3 coding sequence is TGTGCCAGCAGTTTCTGGACAGGGTCTGGCTACACCTTC. Translating it yields CASSFWTGSGYTF. The chain carries TRBV28 and TRBJ1-2; 8 bases agree with TRBD1. The CDR3 length is 13 residues. J lost 7 bases, V lost 3 bases, and 4 bases had no gene match. CDR1 is MDHEN, CDR2 SYDVKM, per germline.

The gene calls are TRBV15 and TRBJ2-4; maybe TRBD1 (5 bases). V lost 6 bases to trimming and J lost 1 base, with 13 bases between them. The V gene's germline CDR1 is LNHNV and CDR2 YYDKDF (reference sequence). The CDR3 contains 15 residues. The CDR3 sequence: CATSTRVVAKNIQYF. The CDR3 coding sequence is TGTGCCACCAGTACCAGGGTAGTGGCCAAAAACATTCAGTACTTC. Based on the CDR3 plus reference TRBV15 and TRBJ2-4, the full variable domain is DAMVIQNPRYQVTQFGKPVTLSCSQTLNHNVMYWYQQKSSQAPKLLFHYYDKDFNNEADTPDNFQSRRPNTSFCFLDIRSPGLGDTAMYLCATSTRVVAKNIQYFGAGTRLSVL.

The chain employs TRBV9 and TRBJ2-5; TRBD1 matches 9 bases. Germline CDR1 is SGDLS and CDR2 is YYNGEE. J gave up 2 bases and V 3 bases, and 2 bases lay outside the gene matches. CDR3 length: 14 amino acids. The CDR3 DNA follows: TGTGCCAGCAGCGCTGACAGGGGGCAAGAGACCCAGTACTTC. This gives the protein CASSADRGQETQYF.

In this sample, this clone turned up many times. The rearrangement links TRBV27 to TRBJ2-7; D tentatively reads TRBD1 or TRBD2 (5 bases each). CDR3 size: 13 residues. Germline loops: CDR1 MNHEY, CDR2 SMNVEV (reference sequence). Trimming removed 5 bases at V and 6 bases at J, with 14 bases between. This chain's CDR3 is CASSKGSAPEQYF. The CDR3 bases are TGTGCCAGCAGTAAGGGGAGCGCCCCCGAGCAGTACTTC.

The chain employs TRBV9 and TRBJ2-7, with 7 bases matching TRBD2. CDR3 length: 15 residues. V shed 2 bases, J shed 5 bases, and the junction held 10 bases outside the gene matches. CDR1 is SGDLS and CDR2 is YYNGEE in the germline V gene. The CDR3 nucleotides read TGTGCCAGCAGCGTGGGAGGGACCACCTTGGACGAGCAGTACTTC. This gives the protein CASSVGGTTLDEQYF.

This clone has at least ten counts. V gene TRBV5-1 combines with J gene TRBJ2-7, with 7 bases identical to TRBD1. V lost 1 base, J lost 5 bases, and 3 bases stayed unmatched. Per germline, CDR1 SGHRS and CDR2 YFSETQ. The CDR3 runs to 13 residues. The CDR3 sequence: CASSLIQGNEQYF. For the CDR3, the DNA is TGCGCCAGCAGCTTGATACAGGGGAACGAGCAGTACTTC.

The V and J genes are TRBV30 and TRBJ2-3; a weak D match, TRBD2 (6 bases). Germline CDR1 GTSNPN, CDR2 SVGIG (reference sequence). The V and J ends lost 1 base and 3 bases respectively, with 17 bases between them. The CDR3 has 16 residues. The CDR3 region has the DNA TGTGCCTGGAGTGAAATACCGGGAGTTCTTACAGATACGCAGTATTTT. Residues: CAWSEIPGVLTDTQYF. Looking up the rest from reference TRBV30 and TRBJ2-3 gives the full variable domain: SQTIHQWPATLVQPVGSPLSLECTVEGTSNPNLYWYRQAAGRGLQLLFYSVGIGQISSEVPQNLSASRPQDRQFILSSKKLLLSDSGFYLCAWSEIPGVLTDTQYFGPGTRLTVL.

The V and J genes are TRBV6-6 and TRBJ2-2, with D tentatively TRBD2 (5 bases). Germline values: CDR1 MNHNY, CDR2 SVGAGI (reference sequence). Trimming took 6 bases from V and 4 from J, leaving 15 bases between them. This CDR3 spans 15 amino acids. In DNA, the CDR3 is TGTGCCAGCAGAAGCGGTGAAGTGGTCACCGGGGAGCTGTTTTTT. Encoded protein: CASRSGEVVTGELFF.

This clone was detected a few times. The chain recombines TRBV2 with TRBJ1-4; D gene unclear. Germline V CDR1 and CDR2: SNHLY, FYNNEI. The CDR3 contains 14 residues. The ends were cut back, 0 bases at V and 5 bases at J, with 7 bases in the middle. The CDR3 DNA reads as TGTGCCAGCAGTGAAGCGTTTCGAAATGAAAAACTGTTTTTT. Protein sequence: CASSEAFRNEKLFF. The full variable domain, completed using reference TRBV2 and TRBJ1-4, is EPEVTQTPSHQVTQMGQEVILRCVPISNHLYFYWYRQILGQKVEFLVSFYNNEISEKSEIFDDQFSVERPDGSNFTLKIRSTKLEDSAMYFCASSEAFRNEKLFFGSGTQLSVL.

This chain links TRBV7-8 with TRBJ1-1, with D uncertain. The length of the CDR3 is 13 residues. Per germline, CDR1 SGHVS and CDR2 FQNEAQ. Trimming left V 1 base short and J 0 bases short, with 3 bases between. The CDR3 coding sequence is TGTGCCAGCAGCTTAGTTTTGAACACTGAAGCTTTCTTT. It encodes CASSLVLNTEAFF.

This clone occurred a few times. The chain has TRBV5-1 and TRBJ1-2; D unresolved. CDR1 is SGHRS and CDR2 is YFSETQ in the germline V gene. V gave up 4 bases and J gave up 6 bases, with 10 bases separating them. The CDR3 has 12 amino acids. CDR3 residues: CASSATTDGYTF. The CDR3 DNA reads as TGCGCCAGCAGCGCTACCACGGATGGCTACACCTTC.

The chain joins TRBV5-4 to TRBJ1-1, with D perhaps TRBD1 (6 bases). The germline V gene has CDR1 SGHNT and CDR2 YYREEE (reference sequence). CDR3 size: 12 residues. Trimming shortened V by 4 bases and J by 4 bases, and 8 bases separated the two germline ends. CDR3 sequence reads: CASSIQGTEAFF. Written as DNA, the CDR3 is TGTGCCAGCAGCATACAGGGCACTGAAGCTTTCTTT.

This chain links TRBV19 with TRBJ1-2; D is uncertain. The CDR3 length is 12 residues. Germline CDR1 and CDR2: LNHDA and SQIVND (reference sequence). V dropped 6 bases and J dropped 3 bases, with 8 bases sitting between them. CDR3 in amino acids: CASRKDHYGYTF. The CDR3 coding sequence is TGTGCCAGTAGGAAGGATCACTATGGCTACACCTTC.

This sequence joins TRBV10-2 and TRBJ2-7, with 9 bases aligning to TRBD1. The V segment lost 6 bases and the J segment 6 bases; nucleotides outside the gene matches: 6. CDR1 is WSHSY, CDR2 SAAADI, per germline. CDR3 size: 13 residues. For the CDR3, the DNA is TGCGCCAGCAGAGGACAGGGGAAGGGCGAGCAGTACTTC. This encodes CASRGQGKGEQYF.

The CDR3 here is CASSPSGSHEQYF. DNA for the CDR3: TGTGCCAGCAGCCCAAGCGGGAGTCACGAGCAGTACTTC. The chain carries TRBV7-9 and TRBJ2-7; TRBD2 matches 8 bases. Germline V gene sequence: CDR1 SEHNR, CDR2 FQNEAQ (reference sequence). With 5 bases clipped from V and 5 bases from J, the junction kept 5 bases outside the gene matches. This CDR3 has 13 residues. Full variable domain (outside the CDR3, taken from reference TRBV7-9 and TRBJ2-7): DTGVSQNPRHKITKRGQNVTFRCDPISEHNRLYWYRQTLGQGPEFLTYFQNEAQLEKSRLLSDRFSAERPKGSFSTLEIQRTEQGDSAMYLCASSPSGSHEQYFGPGTRLTVT.

The CDR3 loop reads CASSLMASVSGNTIYF. The CDR3 DNA follows: TGTGCCAGCAGCTTAATGGCTAGTGTCTCTGGAAACACCATATATTTT. This sequence joins TRBV7-9 and TRBJ1-3; D call uncertain. Germline V gene data show CDR1 as SEHNR and CDR2 as FQNEAQ (reference sequence). The CDR3 length is 16 residues. V was shortened by 2 bases and J by 0 bases, with 11 bases between the two germline ends.

The V call is TRBV7-9, the J call TRBJ1-5; D not resolved. The CDR3 sequence is 15 residues long. The ends were cut back, 1 base at V and 2 bases at J, with 9 bases in the middle. CDR1 is SEHNR, CDR2 FQNEAQ, per germline (reference sequence). The chain's CDR3 is CASSLGSSRNQPQHF. DNA of the CDR3: TGTGCCAGCAGCTTAGGGTCCTCCCGCAATCAGCCCCAGCATTTT.

CDR3 residues: CASSFQGSGTEAFF. The CDR3 region has the DNA TGTGCCAGCAGCTTTCAGGGGAGCGGCACTGAAGCTTTCTTT. The rearrangement uses TRBV7-2 and TRBJ1-1, with D possibly being TRBD1 (6 bases). The CDR3 is made up of 14 amino acids. The V end was cut by 3 bases, the J end by 4 bases, with 12 bases between. Germline values: CDR1 SGHTA, CDR2 FQGNSA. Combining the CDR3 with reference TRBV7-2 and TRBJ1-1 gives the whole variable domain GAGVSQSPSNKVTEKGKDVELRCDPISGHTALYWYRQSLGQGLEFLIYFQGNSAPDKSGLPSDRFSAERTGGSVSTLTIQRTQQEDSAVYLCASSFQGSGTEAFFGQGTRLTVV.

This rearrangement joins TRBV9 to TRBJ2-1; tentative D call: TRBD2 (5 bases). CDR1 and CDR2 (germline): SGDLS, YYNGEE. Trimming took off 2 bases at V and 2 bases at J, with 11 bases between the two ends. The CDR3 runs 15 residues. In nucleotides, the CDR3 is TGTGCCAGCAGCGTGCGGCAAGCGGCCTACAATGAGCAGTTCTTC. It specifies CASSVRQAAYNEQFF.

This CDR3 reads CASTRGLYGYTF. Written as DNA, the CDR3 is TGTGCCAGCACCAGGGGCCTCTATGGCTACACCTTC. The rearrangement joins TRBV6-1 to TRBJ1-2; D possibly corresponds to TRBD1 (6 bases). The V and J ends lost 7 bases and 4 bases respectively, with 10 bases between them. Looked up from germline, CDR1 is MNHNS and CDR2 is SASEGT. This CDR3 region has 12 residues.

The rearrangement joins TRBV2 to TRBJ1-2; D ambiguous. This CDR3 has 14 residues. Trimming removed 3 bases from V and 5 bases from J, with 13 bases in between. Looked up from germline, CDR1 is SNHLY and CDR2 is FYNNEI. CDR3 protein: CASSELTKLYGYTF. The CDR3 coding sequence is TGTGCCAGCAGTGAGTTGACGAAGTTATATGGCTACACCTTC.

The chain has TRBV29-1 and TRBJ1-3, with D perhaps TRBD1 (6 bases). The V end was cut by 3 bases, the J end by 0 bases, with 6 bases between. Germline assignment: CDR1 SQVTM and CDR2 ANQGSEA. The CDR3 totals 13 residues. CDR3 sequence reads: CSVEDSSGNTIYF. CDR3 coding DNA: TGCAGCGTTGAGGACAGCTCTGGAAACACCATATATTTT.

This clone was found a few times. The V gene is TRBV4-2, the J gene TRBJ1-2; a possible D gene is TRBD1 (5 bases). Germline assignment: CDR1 LGHNA and CDR2 YNFKEQ. V was shortened by 0 bases and J by 2 bases, with 22 bases between the two germline ends. This CDR3 contains 19 residues. The CDR3 loop reads CASSQEEDGMQGKNYGYTF. The CDR3 DNA reads as TGTGCCAGCAGCCAAGAAGAGGATGGAATGCAGGGTAAAAACTATGGCTACACCTTC.